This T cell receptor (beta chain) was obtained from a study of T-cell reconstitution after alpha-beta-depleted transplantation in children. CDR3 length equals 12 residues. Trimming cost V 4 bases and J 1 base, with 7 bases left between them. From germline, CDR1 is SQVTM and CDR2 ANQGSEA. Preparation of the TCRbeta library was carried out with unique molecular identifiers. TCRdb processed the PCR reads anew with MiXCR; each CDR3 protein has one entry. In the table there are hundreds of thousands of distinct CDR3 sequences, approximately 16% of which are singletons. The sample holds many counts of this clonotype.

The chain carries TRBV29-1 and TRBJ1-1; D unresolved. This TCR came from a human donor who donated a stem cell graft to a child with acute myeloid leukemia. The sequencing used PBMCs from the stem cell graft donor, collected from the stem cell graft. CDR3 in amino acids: CSVVPPNTEAFF. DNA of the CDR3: TGCAGCGTTGTACCCCCGAACACTGAAGCTTTCTTT.